This T cell receptor (beta chain) is from a study of OX40 agonist ivuxolimab in advanced cancers. The study's findings and limits: Antigen specificity was not determined for the expanded peripheral T cells.

This clone occurred a few times. The antigen remains undetermined. The data were produced by immunoSEQ multiplex PCR, yet TCRdb's version contains in-frame clones alone and is incomplete. The table includes about 61,000 clones, roughly four fifths detected once. The clonotype comes from an adult with an advanced solid tumor such as melanoma, head and neck, liver or kidney cancer. Sequenced here: CD4+ or CD8+ T cells sorted from blood, sampled in a trial of the OX40 agonist ivuxolimab.

The CDR3 DNA sequence: TGTGCCAGCAGCTCCCCCCCAGGGGCCTATGGCTACACCTTC. Residues: CASSSPPGAYGYTF. The chain combines TRBV11-2 with TRBJ1-2; a weak D match, TRBD1 (6 bases). This CDR3 has 14 amino acids. Trimming removed 4 bases at V and 4 bases at J, with 13 bases between. Germline V gene sequence: CDR1 SGHAT, CDR2 FQNNGV. The complete variable domain, with remaining parts taken from reference TRBV11-2 and TRBJ1-2, reads EAGVAQSPRYKIIEKRQSVAFWCNPISGHATLYWYQQILGQGPKLLIQFQNNGVVDDSQLPKDRFSAERLKGVDSTLKIQPAKLEDSAVYLCASSSPPGAYGYTFGSGTRLTVV.